This T cell receptor (beta chain) came from a study of T cells after yellow fever vaccination. Broader study findings: Most primary-vaccination clones reappeared after the booster (about 97% CD4, roughly 88% CD8). Contamination of FACS-sorted repertoires by abundant clonotypes from the bulk population could occur. A faster peak, day 5 versus 15, was reached by the weaker secondary response.

About this clonotype itself: The antigen is undetermined.

This CDR3 has 20 amino acids. J lost 1 base, V lost 4 bases, and 14 bases had no gene match. Germline assignment: CDR1 SGDLS and CDR2 YYNGEE. A process of 5'RACE template switching, which added a universal primer site and UMIs, was used to make TCR cDNA. One entry per CDR3 protein, called by TCRdb with MiXCR from the 5' RACE reads. The profile shows some 350,000 distinct CDR3 sequences, 3% to 4.5% of them singletons. This TCR came from a man aged 18 to 29 who received the YFV17D yellow fever vaccine. This sequence joins TRBV9 and TRBJ2-3, with 14 bases identical to TRBD2. Material: PBMCs, obtained 5 days after the yellow fever booster vaccination. CDR3 coding DNA: TGTGCCAGCAGCCACCGGGGAGGGACTAGCGGGGGCCGGGGCACAGATACGCAGTATTTT. Its protein is CASSHRGGTSGGRGTDTQYF.